This TCR beta chain is drawn from a study of blood T cell repertoires in COVID-19. Profiled with immunoSEQ multiplex PCR; TCRdb holds only in-frame clones, not every one. The data hold about 160,000 clones, with approximately 81% observed a single time. This clone was detected only once. The specimen was peripheral blood. The receptor was isolated from a man aged 35-49 years with acute or convalescent COVID-19.

CDR3 coding DNA: TGTGCCAGCAGCCCCGGACTCTTGAACACTGAAGCTTTCTTT. This codes for CASSPGLLNTEAFF. V is TRBV11-2 and J is TRBJ1-1; D not certain. The CDR3 extends over 14 amino acids. Germline V gives CDR1 SGHAT, CDR2 FQNNGV. The ends were cut back, 5 bases at V and 0 bases at J, with 10 bases in the middle.